These T cell receptor beta chains were read from a single sample in a study of identical twins. Each CDR3 protein is one row after TCRdb ran MiXCR on the 5' RACE reads. The data show roughly 720,000 distinct CDR3 sequences, 15% to 20% seen once. This sample also appeared in a second study, on T cells expressing NK-cell markers.

The sequencing input was PBMCs. The receptors were sampled from a woman between 18 and 30 years old in good health. The CDR3 runs from the conserved cysteine through the conserved F or W.

v_gene | CDR3aa
TRBV5-1 | CASSLGSSFSNNEQFF
TRBV20-1 | CSASRDRVSEAFF
TRBV7-2 | CASSLGPGADYEQYF
TRBV20-1 | CSASTSGRTDTQYF
TRBV7-9 | CASSPTSGGTTDTQYF
TRBV7-9 | CASSLATANEQFF
TRBV7-9 | CASSPPIGAEAFF
TRBV7-9 | CASSLPGSATDTQYF
TRBV7-2 | CASSPIYPNPSNEQFF
TRBV24-1 | CATSDPRTGGTQYF
TRBV11-2 | CASSIRSLAGNYNEQFF
TRBV9 | CASSVEGLATDTQYF
TRBV20-1 | CSARVPGRVRPEAFF
TRBV5-5 | CASSLDSGGADTQYF
TRBV20-1 | CSARNGPNAQYF
TRBV5-1 | CASSGTAGLRSEQYF
TRBV5-1 | CASSLEGQSAFF
TRBV20-1 | CSARSAGLSSYEQYF
TRBV20-1 | CSSQDRDRGVTEAFF
TRBV29-1 | CSASSYSYNEQFF
TRBV12-3/TRBV12-4 | CASTLGGLGGYTF
TRBV6-5 | CASSFSGGTNEKLFF
TRBV29-1 | CSATHRGTGELFF
TRBV18 | CASSQGRGLIYEQYF
TRBV6-1 | CAVMGAPNTGELFF
TRBV20-1 | CSARDVPSETQYF
TRBV5-1 | CASRPGATGELFF
TRBV12-3/TRBV12-4 | CASRKGGYEQFF
TRBV4-3 | CASSLGTSGRAADTQYF
TRBV12-3/TRBV12-4 | CASTLGGPRPEAFF
TRBV20-1 | CSAPPQLSSGNRETQYF
TRBV20-1 | CSAARGDQPQHF
TRBV27 | CASSSTLGELFF
TRBV7-9 | CASSLGGQRAEAFF
TRBV12-3/TRBV12-4 | CASSAGLPYEQYF
TRBV6-5 | CASSSQGHRGGRNTIYF
TRBV5-1 | CASSLEAGKTYEQYF
TRBV20-1 | CSARETHFVAKNIQYF
TRBV20-1 | CSAATIGQGNTIYF
TRBV7-7 | CASSSGPGEQYF